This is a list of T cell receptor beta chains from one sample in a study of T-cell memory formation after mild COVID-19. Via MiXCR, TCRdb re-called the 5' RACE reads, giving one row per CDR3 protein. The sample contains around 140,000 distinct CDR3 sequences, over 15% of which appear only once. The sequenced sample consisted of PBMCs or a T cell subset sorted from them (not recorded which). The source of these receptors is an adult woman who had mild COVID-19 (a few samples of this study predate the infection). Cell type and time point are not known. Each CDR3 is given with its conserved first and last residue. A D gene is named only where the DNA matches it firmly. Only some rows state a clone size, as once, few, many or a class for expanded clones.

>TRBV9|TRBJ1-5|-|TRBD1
CASSVGGDSYQPQHF
TGTGCCAGCAGCGTAGGCGGGGACAGCTATCAGCCCCAGCATTTT
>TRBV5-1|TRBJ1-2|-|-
CASRKQPGPVINYGYTF
TGCGCCAGCAGGAAACAGCCCGGCCCCGTAATTAACTATGGCTACACCTTC
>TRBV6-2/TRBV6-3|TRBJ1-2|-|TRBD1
CASSSTGDFYGYTF
TGTGCCAGCAGTTCGACAGGGGACTTCTATGGCTACACCTTC
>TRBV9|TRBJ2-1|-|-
CASSVGGGSEQFF
TGTGCCAGCAGCGTAGGGGGCGGGTCCGAGCAGTTCTTC
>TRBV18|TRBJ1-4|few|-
CASSPSAAKEKLFF
TGTGCCAGCTCACCATCCGCCGCCAAAGAAAAACTGTTTTTT
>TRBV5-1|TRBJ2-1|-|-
CASRKGNSYNEQFF
TGCGCCAGCAGGAAGGGCAACTCCTACAATGAGCAGTTCTTC
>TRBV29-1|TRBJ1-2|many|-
CSVGGLGDYGYTF
TGCAGCGTTGGAGGACTGGGGGACTATGGCTACACCTTC
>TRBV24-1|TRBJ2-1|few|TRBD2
CATSDLRGSGVEQFF
TGTGCCACCAGTGATTTGCGGGGTAGCGGGGTAGAGCAGTTCTTC
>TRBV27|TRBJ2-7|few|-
CASTIPEGREQYF
TGTGCCAGCACCATTCCCGAGGGACGGGAGCAGTACTTC
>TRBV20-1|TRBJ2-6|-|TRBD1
CSARAGTGAVSGANVLTF
TGCAGTGCTAGAGCCGGGACAGGGGCCGTCTCTGGGGCCAACGTCCTGACTTTC
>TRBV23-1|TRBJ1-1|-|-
CASSQSSGNLHTEAFF
TGCGCCAGCAGTCAATCGTCAGGGAACCTCCACACTGAAGCTTTCTTT
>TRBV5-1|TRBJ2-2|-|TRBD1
CASSLTAGGANTGELFF
TGCGCCAGCAGCTTAACGGCAGGGGGAGCGAACACCGGGGAGCTGTTTTTT
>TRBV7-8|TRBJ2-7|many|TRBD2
CASSETSGRGYEQYF
TGTGCCAGCAGCGAGACTAGCGGGAGGGGCTACGAGCAGTACTTC
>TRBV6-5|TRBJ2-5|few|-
CASSYSRGSETQYF
TGTGCCAGCAGTTACTCGAGAGGATCTGAGACCCAGTACTTC
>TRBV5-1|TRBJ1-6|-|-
CASSLESSDSPLHF
TGCGCCAGCAGCTTGGAGTCTTCTGATTCACCCCTCCACTTT
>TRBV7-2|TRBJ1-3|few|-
CASSSTSENTIYF
TGTGCCAGCAGCTCAACCAGCGAAAACACCATATATTTT
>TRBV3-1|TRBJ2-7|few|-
CASRGGGRMGEQYF
TGTGCCTCCAGGGGCGGCGGGAGAATGGGCGAGCAGTACTTC
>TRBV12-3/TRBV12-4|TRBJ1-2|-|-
CASSFDPYGYTF
TGTGCCAGCAGTTTTGATCCCTATGGCTACACCTTC
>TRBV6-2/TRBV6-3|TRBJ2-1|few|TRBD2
CASSSGDSGRGGDEQFF
TGTGCCAGCAGTTCCGGGGATAGCGGGAGGGGCGGCGATGAGCAGTTCTTC
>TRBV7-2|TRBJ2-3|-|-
CASSLGTPSVDTQYF
TGTGCCAGCAGCTTAGGAACTCCTTCGGTAGATACGCAGTATTTT
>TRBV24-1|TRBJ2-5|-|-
CAIPTSRTEQETQYF
TGTGCCATCCCCACCAGTAGAACGGAGCAAGAGACCCAGTACTTC
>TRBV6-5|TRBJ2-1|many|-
CASSYPTRYGEQFF
TGTGCCAGCAGTTACCCTACTAGGTACGGTGAGCAGTTCTTC
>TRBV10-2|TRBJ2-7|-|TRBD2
CASSEGQGGPYEQYF
TGCGCCAGCAGTGAAGGCCAGGGAGGGCCCTACGAGCAGTACTTC
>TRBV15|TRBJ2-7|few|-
CATSRGASGFSYEQYF
TGTGCCACCAGCAGAGGAGCGTCAGGTTTTTCCTACGAGCAGTACTTC
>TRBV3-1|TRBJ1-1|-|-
CASSARDTTEAFF
TGTGCCAGCAGCGCCCGGGACACTACTGAAGCTTTCTTT
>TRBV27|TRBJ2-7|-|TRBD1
CASRVDGTAEQYF
TGTGCCAGCAGAGTAGATGGGACAGCCGAGCAGTACTTC
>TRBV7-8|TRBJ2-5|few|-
CASSLEVETGLTEETQYF
TGTGCCAGCAGCTTAGAAGTGGAAACAGGCCTGACCGAAGAGACCCAGTACTTC
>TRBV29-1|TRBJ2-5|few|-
CSVDQGGGDTQYF
TGCAGCGTTGATCAGGGAGGGGGGGATACCCAGTACTTC
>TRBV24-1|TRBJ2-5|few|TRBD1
CATSDKGTGKAQYF
TGTGCCACCAGTGATAAGGGGACAGGGAAGGCCCAGTACTTC
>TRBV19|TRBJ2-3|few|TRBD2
CASRTSGRTDTQYF
TGTGCCAGTCGGACTAGCGGGAGAACAGATACGCAGTATTTT
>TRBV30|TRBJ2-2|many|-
CAWSDPDVKLTGELFF
TGTGCCTGGAGTGACCCGGATGTTAAACTCACCGGGGAGCTGTTTTTT
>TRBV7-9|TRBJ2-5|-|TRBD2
CASSTAGGKTQYF
TGTGCCAGCAGCACAGCGGGGGGCAAGACCCAGTACTTC
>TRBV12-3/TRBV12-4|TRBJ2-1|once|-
CASSFQGPDNEQFF
TGTGCCAGCAGTTTTCAGGGTCCTGACAATGAGCAGTTCTTC
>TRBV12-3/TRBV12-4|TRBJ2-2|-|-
CASSFLGVNTGELFF
TGTGCCAGCAGTTTTCTGGGGGTAAACACCGGGGAGCTGTTTTTT
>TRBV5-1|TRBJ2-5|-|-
CASSLSGLQETQYF
TGCGCCAGCAGCTTGTCGGGCCTCCAAGAGACCCAGTACTTC
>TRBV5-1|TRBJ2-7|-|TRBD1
CASSLTGDYEQYF
TGCGCCAGCAGCTTGACAGGGGATTACGAGCAGTACTTC
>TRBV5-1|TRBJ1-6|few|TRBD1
CASSVGTVDSPLHF
TGCGCCAGCAGCGTCGGGACAGTGGATTCACCCCTCCACTTT
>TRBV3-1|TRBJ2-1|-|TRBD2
CASSQIYPSGSSYNEQFF
TGTGCCAGCAGCCAAATCTACCCTAGCGGGAGCTCCTACAATGAGCAGTTCTTC
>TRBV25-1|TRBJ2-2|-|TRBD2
CASRALGLAGVPSGELFF
TGTGCCAGCAGGGCCCTTGGACTAGCGGGCGTCCCCTCCGGGGAGCTGTTTTTT
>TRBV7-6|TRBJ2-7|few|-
CASSLARQERGYEQYF
TGTGCCAGCAGCTTAGCTCGTCAGGAACGGGGCTACGAGCAGTACTTC
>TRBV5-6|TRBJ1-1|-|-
CASSLAPTGITEAFF
TGTGCCAGCAGCTTAGCTCCCACCGGAATAACTGAAGCTTTCTTT
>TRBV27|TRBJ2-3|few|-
CASRAYGSTDTQYF
TGTGCCAGCAGAGCCTACGGCTCAACAGATACGCAGTATTTT
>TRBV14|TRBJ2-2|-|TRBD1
CASSQWTGASGELFF
TGTGCCAGCAGCCAATGGACAGGGGCAAGCGGGGAGCTGTTTTTT
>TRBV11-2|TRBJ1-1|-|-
CASSPFDVGTEAFF
TGTGCCAGCAGCCCGTTCGATGTGGGCACTGAAGCTTTCTTT
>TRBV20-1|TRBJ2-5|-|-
CSADLELAVSETQYF
TGCAGTGCCGACCTGGAGCTAGCCGTCTCGGAGACCCAGTACTTC
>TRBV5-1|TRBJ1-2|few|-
CASSLGQPNYGYTF
TGCGCCAGCAGCCTTGGACAGCCGAACTATGGCTACACCTTC
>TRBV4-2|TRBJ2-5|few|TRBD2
CASSQAVTGGQETQYF
TGTGCCAGCAGCCAAGCCGTGACGGGGGGCCAAGAGACCCAGTACTTC
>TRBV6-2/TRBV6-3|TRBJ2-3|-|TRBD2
CASRNLAGGHTDTQYF
TGTGCCAGCAGAAATTTAGCGGGGGGCCACACAGATACGCAGTATTTT